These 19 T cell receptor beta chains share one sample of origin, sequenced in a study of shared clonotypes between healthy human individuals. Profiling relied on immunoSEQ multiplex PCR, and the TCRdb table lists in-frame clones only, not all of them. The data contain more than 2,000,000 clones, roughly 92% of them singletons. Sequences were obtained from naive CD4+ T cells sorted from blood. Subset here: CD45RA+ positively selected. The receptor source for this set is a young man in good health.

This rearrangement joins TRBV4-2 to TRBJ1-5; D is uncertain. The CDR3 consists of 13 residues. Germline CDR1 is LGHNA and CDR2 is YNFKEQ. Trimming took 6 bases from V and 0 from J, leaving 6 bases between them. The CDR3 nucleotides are TGTGCCAGCAGTTTTGATAGCAATCAGCCCCAGCATTTT. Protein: CASSFDSNQPQHF.

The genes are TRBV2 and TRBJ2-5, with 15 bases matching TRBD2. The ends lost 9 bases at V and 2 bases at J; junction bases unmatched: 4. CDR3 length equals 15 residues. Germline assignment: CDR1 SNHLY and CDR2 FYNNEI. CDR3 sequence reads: CARGLAGGRQETQYF. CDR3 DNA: TGTGCCAGGGGACTAGCGGGGGGCAGGCAAGAGACCCAGTACTTC.

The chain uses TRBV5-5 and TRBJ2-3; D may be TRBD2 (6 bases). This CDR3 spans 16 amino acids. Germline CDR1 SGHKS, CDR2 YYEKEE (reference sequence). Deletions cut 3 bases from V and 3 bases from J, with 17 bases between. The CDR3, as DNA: TGTGCCAGCAGCTCAGAGCGGGCCGCCGGAACAGATACGCAGTATTTT. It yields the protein CASSSERAAGTDTQYF.

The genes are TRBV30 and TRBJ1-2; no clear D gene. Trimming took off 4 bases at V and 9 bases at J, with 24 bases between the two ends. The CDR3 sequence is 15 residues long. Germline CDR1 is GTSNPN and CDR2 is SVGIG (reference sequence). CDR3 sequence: CAWMTRGTAGASYTF. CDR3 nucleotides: TGTGCCTGGATGACACGGGGAACTGCCGGAGCGAGCTACACCTTC.

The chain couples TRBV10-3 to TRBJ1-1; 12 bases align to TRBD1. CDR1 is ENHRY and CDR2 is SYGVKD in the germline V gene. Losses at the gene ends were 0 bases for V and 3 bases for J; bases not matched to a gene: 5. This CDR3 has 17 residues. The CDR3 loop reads CAISESVGTGGHTEAFF. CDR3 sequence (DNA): TGTGCCATCAGTGAGTCGGTCGGGACAGGGGGCCACACTGAAGCTTTCTTT.

The DNA of the CDR3 is TGCGCCAGCAGCTTCTCCGGGACAGGAAAAGATACGCAGTATTTT. Protein sequence: CASSFSGTGKDTQYF. The chain is built from TRBV5-1 and TRBJ2-3; 8 bases are a match to TRBD1. The CDR3 consists of 15 residues. The trim removed 2 bases at V and 5 bases at J, leaving 7 bases unmatched. The germline V gene has CDR1 SGHRS and CDR2 YFSETQ.

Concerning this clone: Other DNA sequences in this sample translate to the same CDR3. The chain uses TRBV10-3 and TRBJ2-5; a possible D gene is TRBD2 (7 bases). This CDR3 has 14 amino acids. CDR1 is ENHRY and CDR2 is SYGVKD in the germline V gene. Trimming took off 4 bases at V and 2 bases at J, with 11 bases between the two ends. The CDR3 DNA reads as TGTGCCATCAGTGGGGGGGGCCCACAAGAGACCCAGTACTTC. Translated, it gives CAISGGGPQETQYF.

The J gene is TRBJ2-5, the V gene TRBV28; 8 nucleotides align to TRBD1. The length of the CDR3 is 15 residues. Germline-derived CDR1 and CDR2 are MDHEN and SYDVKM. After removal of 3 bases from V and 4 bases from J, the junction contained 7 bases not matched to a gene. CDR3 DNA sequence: TGTGCCAGCAGTTTTCGGACAGGGACAAGAGAGACCCAGTACTTC. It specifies CASSFRTGTRETQYF.

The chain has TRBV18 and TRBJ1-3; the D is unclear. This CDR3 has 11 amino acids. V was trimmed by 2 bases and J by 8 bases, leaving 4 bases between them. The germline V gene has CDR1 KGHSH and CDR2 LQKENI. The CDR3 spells CASSPSDTIYF. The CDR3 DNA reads TGTGCCAGCTCACCATCAGACACCATATATTTT.

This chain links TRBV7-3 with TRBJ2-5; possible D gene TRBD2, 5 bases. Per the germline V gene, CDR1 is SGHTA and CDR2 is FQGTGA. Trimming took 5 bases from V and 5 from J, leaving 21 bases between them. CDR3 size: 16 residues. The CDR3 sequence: CASSHNYRGAEETQYF. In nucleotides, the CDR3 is TGTGCCAGCAGCCACAATTATCGGGGTGCCGAGGAGACCCAGTACTTC.

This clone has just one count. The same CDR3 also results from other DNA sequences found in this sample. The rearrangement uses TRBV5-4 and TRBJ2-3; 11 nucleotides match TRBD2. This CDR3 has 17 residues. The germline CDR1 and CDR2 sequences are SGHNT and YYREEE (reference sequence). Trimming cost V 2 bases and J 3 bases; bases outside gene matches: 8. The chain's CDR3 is CASSLRLAGGSTDTQYF. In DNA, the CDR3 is TGTGCCAGCAGCTTAAGGCTAGCGGGAGGATCGACAGATACGCAGTATTTT.

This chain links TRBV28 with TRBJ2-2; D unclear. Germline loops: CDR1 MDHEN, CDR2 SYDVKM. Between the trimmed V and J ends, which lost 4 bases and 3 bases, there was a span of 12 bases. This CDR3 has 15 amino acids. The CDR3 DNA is TGTGCCAGCAGTTCCCCTTCCCAGTACACCGGGGAGCTGTTTTTT. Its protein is CASSSPSQYTGELFF. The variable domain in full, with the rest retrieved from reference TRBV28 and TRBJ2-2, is DVKVTQSSRYLVKRTGEKVFLECVQDMDHENMFWYRQDPGLGLRLIYFSYDVKMKEKGDIPEGYSVSREKKERFSLILESASTNQTSMYLCASSSPSQYTGELFFGEGSRLTVL.

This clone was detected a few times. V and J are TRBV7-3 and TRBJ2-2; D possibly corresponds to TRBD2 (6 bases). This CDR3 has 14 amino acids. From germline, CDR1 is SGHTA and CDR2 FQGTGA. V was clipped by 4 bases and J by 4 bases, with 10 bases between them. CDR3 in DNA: TGTGCCAGCAGCTACGGGGGTTCCACCGGGGAGCTGTTTTTT. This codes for CASSYGGSTGELFF.

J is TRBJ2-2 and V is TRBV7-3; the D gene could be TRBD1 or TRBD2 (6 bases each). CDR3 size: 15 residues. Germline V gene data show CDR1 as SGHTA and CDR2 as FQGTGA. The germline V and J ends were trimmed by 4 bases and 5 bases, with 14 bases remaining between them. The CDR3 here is CASSSPEGGTGELFF. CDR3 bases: TGTGCCAGCAGCTCCCCCGAGGGGGGAACCGGGGAGCTGTTTTTT.

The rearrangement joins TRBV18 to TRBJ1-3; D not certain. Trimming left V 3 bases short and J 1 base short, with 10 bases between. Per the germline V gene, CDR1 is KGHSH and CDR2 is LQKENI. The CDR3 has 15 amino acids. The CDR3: CASSPRTASGNTIYF. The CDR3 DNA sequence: TGTGCCAGCTCACCGAGGACCGCGTCTGGAAACACCATATATTTT.

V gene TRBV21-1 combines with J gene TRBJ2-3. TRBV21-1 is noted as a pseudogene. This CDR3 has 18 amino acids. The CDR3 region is CASSKEELGGRGTDTQYF. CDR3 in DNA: TGTGCCAGCAGCAAAGAGGAGCTCGGGGGCAGAGGCACAGATACGCAGTATTTT.

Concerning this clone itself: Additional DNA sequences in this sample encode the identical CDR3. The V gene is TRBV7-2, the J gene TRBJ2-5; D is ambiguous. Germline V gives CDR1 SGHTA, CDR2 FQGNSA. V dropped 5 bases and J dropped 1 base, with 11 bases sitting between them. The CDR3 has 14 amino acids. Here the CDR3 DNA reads TGTGCCAGCAGCCTTGGACGGGCCCAAGAGACCCAGTACTTC. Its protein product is CASSLGRAQETQYF.

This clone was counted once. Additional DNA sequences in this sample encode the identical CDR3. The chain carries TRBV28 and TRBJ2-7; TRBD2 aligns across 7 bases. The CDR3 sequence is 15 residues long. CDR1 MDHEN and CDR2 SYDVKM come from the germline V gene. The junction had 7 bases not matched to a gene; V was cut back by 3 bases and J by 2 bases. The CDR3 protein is CASSLGRGRTYEQYF. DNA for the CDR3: TGTGCCAGCAGTTTGGGGAGGGGCAGGACCTACGAGCAGTACTTC.

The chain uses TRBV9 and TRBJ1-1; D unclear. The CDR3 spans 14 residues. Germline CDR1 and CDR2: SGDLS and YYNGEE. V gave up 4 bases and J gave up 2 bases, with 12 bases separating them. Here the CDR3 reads CASSPLRPNTEAFF. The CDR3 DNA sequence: TGTGCCAGCAGCCCCCTCAGACCAAACACTGAAGCTTTCTTT.